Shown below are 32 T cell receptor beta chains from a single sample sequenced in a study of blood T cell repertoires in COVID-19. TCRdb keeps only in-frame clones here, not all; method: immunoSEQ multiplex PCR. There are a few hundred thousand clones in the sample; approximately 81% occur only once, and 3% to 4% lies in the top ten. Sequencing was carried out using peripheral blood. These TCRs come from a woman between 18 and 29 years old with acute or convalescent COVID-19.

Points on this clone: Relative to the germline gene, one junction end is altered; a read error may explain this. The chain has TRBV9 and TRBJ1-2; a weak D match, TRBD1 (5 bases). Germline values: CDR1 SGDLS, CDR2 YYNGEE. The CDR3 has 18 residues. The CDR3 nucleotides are TGTGCCAGCGTCCAGGACACCCACTTATGGTTAGCTAACTATGACTACACCTTC. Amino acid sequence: CASVQDTHLWLANYDYTF.

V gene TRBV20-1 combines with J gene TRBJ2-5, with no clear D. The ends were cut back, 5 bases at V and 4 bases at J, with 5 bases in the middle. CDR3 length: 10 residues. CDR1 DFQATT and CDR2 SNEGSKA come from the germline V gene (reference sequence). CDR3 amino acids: CSAQSETQYF. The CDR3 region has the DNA TGCAGTGCTCAATCAGAGACCCAGTACTTC.

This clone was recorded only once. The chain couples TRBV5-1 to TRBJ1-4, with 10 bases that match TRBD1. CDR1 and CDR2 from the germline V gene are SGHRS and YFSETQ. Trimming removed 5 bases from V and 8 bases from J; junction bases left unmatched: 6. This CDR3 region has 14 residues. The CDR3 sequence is CASSYMGQGEKLFF. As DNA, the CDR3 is TGCGCCAGCAGTTACATGGGACAGGGGGAAAAACTGTTTTTT.

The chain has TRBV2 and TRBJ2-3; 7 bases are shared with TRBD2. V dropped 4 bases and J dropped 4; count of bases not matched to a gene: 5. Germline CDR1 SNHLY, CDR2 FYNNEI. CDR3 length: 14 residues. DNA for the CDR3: TGTGCCAGCAGTGGGGACGGGAGGCCAGATACGCAGTATTTT. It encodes CASSGDGRPDTQYF.

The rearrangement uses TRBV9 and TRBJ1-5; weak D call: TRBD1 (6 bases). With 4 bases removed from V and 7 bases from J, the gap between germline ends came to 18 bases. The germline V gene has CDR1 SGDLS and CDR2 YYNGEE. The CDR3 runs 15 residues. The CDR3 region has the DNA TGTGCCAGCAGCCTCCGGGGGGGCATCGGCCAGCCCCAGCATTTT. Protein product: CASSLRGGIGQPQHF.

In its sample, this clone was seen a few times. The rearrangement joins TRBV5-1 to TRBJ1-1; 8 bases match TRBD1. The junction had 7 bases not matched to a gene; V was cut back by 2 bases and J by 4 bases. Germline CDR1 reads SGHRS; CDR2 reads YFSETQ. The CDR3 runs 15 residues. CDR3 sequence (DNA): TGCGCCAGCAGCTTACAGGGGGTTGGGAGCACTGAAGCTTTCTTT. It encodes CASSLQGVGSTEAFF.

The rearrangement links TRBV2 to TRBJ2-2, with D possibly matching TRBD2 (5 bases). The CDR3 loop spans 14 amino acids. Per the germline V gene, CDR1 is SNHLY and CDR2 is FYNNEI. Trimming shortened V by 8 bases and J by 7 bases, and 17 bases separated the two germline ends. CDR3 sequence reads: CASLAGREYGELFF. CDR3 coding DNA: TGTGCCAGCCTGGCGGGCAGAGAGTACGGGGAGCTGTTTTTT.

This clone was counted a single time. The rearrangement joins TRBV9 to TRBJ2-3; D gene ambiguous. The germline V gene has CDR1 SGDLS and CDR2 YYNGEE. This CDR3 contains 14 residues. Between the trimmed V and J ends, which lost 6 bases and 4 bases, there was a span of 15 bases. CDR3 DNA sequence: TGTGCCAGCACCCCGCTTGCAGGCGCAGATACGCAGTATTTT. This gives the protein CASTPLAGADTQYF.

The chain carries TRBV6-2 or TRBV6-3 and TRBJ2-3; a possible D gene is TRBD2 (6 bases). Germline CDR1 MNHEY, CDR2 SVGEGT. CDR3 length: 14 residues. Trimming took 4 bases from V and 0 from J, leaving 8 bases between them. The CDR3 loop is CASSSGGSTDTQYF. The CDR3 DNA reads TGTGCCAGCAGTTCCGGGGGTAGCACAGATACGCAGTATTTT.

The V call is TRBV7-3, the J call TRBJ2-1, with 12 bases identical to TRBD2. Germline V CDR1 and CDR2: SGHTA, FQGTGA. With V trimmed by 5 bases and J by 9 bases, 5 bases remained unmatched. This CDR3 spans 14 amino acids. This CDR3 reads CASSRTSGGSEQFF. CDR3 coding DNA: TGTGCCAGCAGCAGAACTAGCGGGGGGTCTGAGCAGTTCTTC.

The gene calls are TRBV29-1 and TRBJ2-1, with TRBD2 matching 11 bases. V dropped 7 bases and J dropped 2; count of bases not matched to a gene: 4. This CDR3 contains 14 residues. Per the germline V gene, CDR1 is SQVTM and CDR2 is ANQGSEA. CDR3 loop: CSAETSGAYNEQFF. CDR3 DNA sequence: TGCAGCGCCGAGACTAGCGGGGCCTACAATGAGCAGTTCTTC.

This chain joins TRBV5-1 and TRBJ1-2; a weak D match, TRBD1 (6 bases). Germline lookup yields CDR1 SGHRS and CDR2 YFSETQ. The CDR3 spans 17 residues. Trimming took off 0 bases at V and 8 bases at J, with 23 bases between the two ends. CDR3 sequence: CASSLAATRGRDKGYTF. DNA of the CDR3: TGCGCCAGCAGCTTGGCAGCTACAAGGGGACGGGACAAAGGCTACACCTTC. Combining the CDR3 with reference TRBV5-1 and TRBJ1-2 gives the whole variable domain KAGVTQTPRYLIKTRGQQVTLSCSPISGHRSVSWYQQTPGQGLQFLFEYFSETQRNKGNFPGRFSGRQFSNSRSEMNVSTLELGDSALYLCASSLAATRGRDKGYTFGSGTRLTVV.

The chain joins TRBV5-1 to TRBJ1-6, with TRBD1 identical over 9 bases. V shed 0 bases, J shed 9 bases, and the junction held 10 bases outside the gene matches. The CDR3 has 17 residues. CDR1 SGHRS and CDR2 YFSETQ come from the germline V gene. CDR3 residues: CASSLGDRGLSSSPLHF. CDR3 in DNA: TGCGCCAGCAGCTTGGGAGACAGGGGGTTATCGAGTTCACCCCTCCACTTT. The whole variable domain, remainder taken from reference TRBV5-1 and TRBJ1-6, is KAGVTQTPRYLIKTRGQQVTLSCSPISGHRSVSWYQQTPGQGLQFLFEYFSETQRNKGNFPGRFSGRQFSNSRSEMNVSTLELGDSALYLCASSLGDRGLSSSPLHFGNGTRLTVT.

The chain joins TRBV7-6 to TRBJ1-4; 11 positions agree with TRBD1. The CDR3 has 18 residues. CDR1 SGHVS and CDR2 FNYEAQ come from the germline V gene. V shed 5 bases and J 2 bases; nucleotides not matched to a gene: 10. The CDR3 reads CASSRRSRTGGTNEKLFF. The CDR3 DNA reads TGTGCCAGCAGCCGGAGGAGCCGGACAGGGGGCACTAATGAAAAACTGTTTTTT. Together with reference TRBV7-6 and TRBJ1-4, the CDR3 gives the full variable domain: GAGVSQSPRYKVTKRGQDVALRCDPISGHVSLYWYRQALGQGPEFLTYFNYEAQQDKSGLPNDRFSAERPEGSISTLTIQRTEQRDSAMYRCASSRRSRTGGTNEKLFFGSGTQLSVL.

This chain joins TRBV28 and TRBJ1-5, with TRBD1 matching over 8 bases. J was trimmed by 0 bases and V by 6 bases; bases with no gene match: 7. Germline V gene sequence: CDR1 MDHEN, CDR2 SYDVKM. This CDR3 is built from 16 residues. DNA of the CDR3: TGTGCCAGCAGGGGGACAGGCTCCTATAGCAATCAGCCCCAGCATTTT. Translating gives CASRGTGSYSNQPQHF.

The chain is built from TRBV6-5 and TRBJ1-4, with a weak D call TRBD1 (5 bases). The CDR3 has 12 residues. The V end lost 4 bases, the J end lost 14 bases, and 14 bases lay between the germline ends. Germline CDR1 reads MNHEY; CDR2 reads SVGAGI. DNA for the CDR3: TGTGCCAGCAGTTCAGGGCCTGATAGGCTGTTTTTT. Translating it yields CASSSGPDRLFF.

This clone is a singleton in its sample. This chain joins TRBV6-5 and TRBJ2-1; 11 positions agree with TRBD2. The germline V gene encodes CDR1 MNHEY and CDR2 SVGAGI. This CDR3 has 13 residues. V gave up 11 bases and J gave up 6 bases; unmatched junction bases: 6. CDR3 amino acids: CAGRLAGTNEQFF. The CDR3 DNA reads TGTGCCGGAAGACTAGCGGGGACCAATGAGCAGTTCTTC.

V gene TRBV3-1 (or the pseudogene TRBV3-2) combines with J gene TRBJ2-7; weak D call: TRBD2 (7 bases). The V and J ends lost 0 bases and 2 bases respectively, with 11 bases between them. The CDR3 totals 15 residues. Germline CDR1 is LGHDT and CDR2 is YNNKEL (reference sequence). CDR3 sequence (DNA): TGTGCCAGCAGCCAAGAAGGAGGGGGGGCCTACGAGCAGTACTTC. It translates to CASSQEGGGAYEQYF.

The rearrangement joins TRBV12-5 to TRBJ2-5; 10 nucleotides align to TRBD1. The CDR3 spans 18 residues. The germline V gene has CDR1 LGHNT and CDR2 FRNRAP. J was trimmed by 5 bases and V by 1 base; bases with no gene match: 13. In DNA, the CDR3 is TGTGCTAGTGGTTTGGCCCGAGGCGGGGACAGGGGAAGGGAGACCCAGTACTTC. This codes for CASGLARGGDRGRETQYF.

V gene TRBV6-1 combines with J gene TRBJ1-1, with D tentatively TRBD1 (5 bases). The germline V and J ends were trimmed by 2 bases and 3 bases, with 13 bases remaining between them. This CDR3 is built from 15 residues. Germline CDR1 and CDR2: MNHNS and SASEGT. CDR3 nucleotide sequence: TGTGCCAGCAGTGAATCGTACGCAGGGTACACTGAAGCTTTCTTT. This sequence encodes CASSESYAGYTEAFF.

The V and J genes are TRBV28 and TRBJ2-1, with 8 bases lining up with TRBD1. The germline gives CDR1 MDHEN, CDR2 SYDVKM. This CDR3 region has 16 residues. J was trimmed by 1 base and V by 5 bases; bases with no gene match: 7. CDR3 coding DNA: TGTGCCAGCAGTCCACAGGGGGTGGGTTCCTACAATGAGCAGTTCTTC. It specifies CASSPQGVGSYNEQFF.

CDR3 sequence: CASSRSGKGYGNTIYF. In nucleotides, the CDR3 is TGTGCCAGCAGCCGATCGGGTAAGGGGTACGGAAACACCATATATTTT. The chain has TRBV7-3 and TRBJ1-3, with D possibly TRBD1 on 5 matching bases. The germline gives CDR1 SGHTA, CDR2 FQGTGA. The length of the CDR3 is 16 residues. Trimming pared 5 bases from V and 4 bases from J, leaving 18 bases between.

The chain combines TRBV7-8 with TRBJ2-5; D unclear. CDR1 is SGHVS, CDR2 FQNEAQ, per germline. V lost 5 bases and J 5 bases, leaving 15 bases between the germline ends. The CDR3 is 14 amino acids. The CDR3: CASSPLGVTETQYF. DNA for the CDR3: TGTGCCAGCAGCCCACTTGGAGTAACGGAGACCCAGTACTTC.

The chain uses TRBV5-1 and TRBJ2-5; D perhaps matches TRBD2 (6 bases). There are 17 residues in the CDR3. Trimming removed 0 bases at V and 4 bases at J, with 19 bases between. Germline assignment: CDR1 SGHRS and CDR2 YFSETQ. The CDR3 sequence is CASSLERGGPEGETQYF. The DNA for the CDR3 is TGCGCCAGCAGCTTGGAGCGTGGAGGGCCGGAGGGAGAGACCCAGTACTTC.

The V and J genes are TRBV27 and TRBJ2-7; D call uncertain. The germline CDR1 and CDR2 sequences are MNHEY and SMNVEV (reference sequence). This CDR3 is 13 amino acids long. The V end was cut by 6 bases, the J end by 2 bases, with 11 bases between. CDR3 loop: CASSPPLPYEQYF. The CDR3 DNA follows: TGTGCCAGCAGCCCCCCCCTCCCCTACGAGCAGTACTTC.

CDR3 DNA: TGTGCCAGCAGCTACCCACTCGCGGCAGGGCAGGTGGAGACTGAAGCTTTCTTT. It encodes CASSYPLAAGQVETEAFF. J is TRBJ1-1 and V is TRBV21-1; whether TRBD1, the table's D call, matches the DNA was not checked. TRBV21-1 is a known pseudogene. This CDR3 is 18 amino acids long.

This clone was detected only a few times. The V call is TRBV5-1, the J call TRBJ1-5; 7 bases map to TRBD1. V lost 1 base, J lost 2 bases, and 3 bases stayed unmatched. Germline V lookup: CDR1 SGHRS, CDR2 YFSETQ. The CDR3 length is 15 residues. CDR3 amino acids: CASSLNGQGNQPQHF. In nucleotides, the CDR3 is TGCGCCAGCAGCTTGAACGGACAGGGCAATCAGCCCCAGCATTTT.

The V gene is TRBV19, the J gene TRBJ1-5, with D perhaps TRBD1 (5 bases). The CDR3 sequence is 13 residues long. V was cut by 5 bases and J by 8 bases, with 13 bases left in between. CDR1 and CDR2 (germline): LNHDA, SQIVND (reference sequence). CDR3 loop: CASSVGGVEPQHF. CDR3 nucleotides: TGTGCCAGTAGTGTGGGGGGTGTGGAGCCCCAGCATTTT.

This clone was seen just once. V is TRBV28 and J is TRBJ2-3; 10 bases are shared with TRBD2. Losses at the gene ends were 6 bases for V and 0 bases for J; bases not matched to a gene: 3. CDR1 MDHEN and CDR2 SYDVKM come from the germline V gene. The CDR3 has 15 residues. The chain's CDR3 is CASRSSGRSTDTQYF. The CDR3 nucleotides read TGTGCCAGCAGATCTAGCGGGAGAAGCACAGATACGCAGTATTTT.

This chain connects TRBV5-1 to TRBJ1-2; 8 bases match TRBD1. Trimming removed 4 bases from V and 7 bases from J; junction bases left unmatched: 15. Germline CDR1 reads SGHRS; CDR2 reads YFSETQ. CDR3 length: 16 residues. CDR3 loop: CASSPSTSGGVGGYTF. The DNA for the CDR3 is TGCGCCAGCAGCCCCTCGACCTCAGGGGGCGTAGGTGGCTACACCTTC.

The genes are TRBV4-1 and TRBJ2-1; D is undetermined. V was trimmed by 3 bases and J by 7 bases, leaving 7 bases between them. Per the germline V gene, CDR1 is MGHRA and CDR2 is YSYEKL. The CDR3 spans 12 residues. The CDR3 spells CASSHFRNEQFF. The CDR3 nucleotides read TGCGCCAGCAGCCACTTCAGGAATGAGCAGTTCTTC.

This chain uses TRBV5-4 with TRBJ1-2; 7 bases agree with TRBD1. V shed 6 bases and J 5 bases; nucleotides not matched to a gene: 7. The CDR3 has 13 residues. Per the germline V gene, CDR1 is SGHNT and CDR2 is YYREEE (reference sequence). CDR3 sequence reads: CASTTRDSYGYTF. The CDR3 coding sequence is TGTGCCAGCACCACCCGGGACAGTTATGGCTACACCTTC.